The rows below give T cell receptor beta chains drawn from one sample of a study of blood T cell repertoires in COVID-19. TCRdb's table, derived via immunoSEQ multiplex PCR, lists solely in-frame clones and lacks some. The repertoire holds a few hundred thousand clones, 75% to 90% seen once, with over 0.95% in the top ten. Specimen: PBMCs or T cells enriched from blood (not recorded which). These receptors were obtained from a young man who had recovered from COVID-19. Both conserved end residues are part of each CDR3. D genes are given only for firm matches. Where a row states a size, it is once, few, many or the class of an expanded clone; other rows omit it.

j_call clone_size v_call d_call cdr3_nt cdr3_aa
TRBJ1-1 - TRBV6-5 TRBD1 TGTGCCAGCAGGATGACAGGGGTTGACACTGAAGCTTTCTTT CASRMTGVDTEAFF
TRBJ2-5 - TRBV3-1/TRBV3-2 - TGTGCCAGCAGCCAAGATTACGGGTGGGAAGAGACCCAGTACTTC CASSQDYGWEETQYF
TRBJ2-3 - TRBV18 TRBD1 TGTGCCAGCTCACCTCCCCGGGGACAGGGTTCAGGATCGTATTTT CASSPPRGQGSGSYF
TRBJ1-1 - TRBV30 TRBD1 TGTGCCTGGTACAGGGGGAACACTGAAGCTTTCTTT CAWYRGNTEAFF
TRBJ2-5 - TRBV24-1 - TGTGCCACCAGTGATTCGGGAAAGACCCAGTACTTC CATSDSGKTQYF
TRBJ2-7 - TRBV19 - TGTGCCAGTAGCCGAGGTTATACCTACGAGCAGTACTTC CASSRGYTYEQYF
TRBJ2-1 - TRBV7-9 TRBD2 TGTGCCAGCAGCTGGGGGGACTACCCGTACAATGAGCAGTTCTTC CASSWGDYPYNEQFF
TRBJ2-1 - TRBV12-5 TRBD1 TGTGCTAGTGAACCCCAGGGGGTGCCCTACAATGAGCAGTTCTTC CASEPQGVPYNEQFF
TRBJ1-3 - TRBV3-1/TRBV3-2 - TGTGCCAGCAGCCAAGATTTATTCAGGGTTCTAAACACCATATATTTT CASSQDLFRVLNTIYF
TRBJ1-2 - TRBV5-4 TRBD1 TGTGCCAGCAGCTTGGCCGACAGGGGGTCAGGCTACACCTTC CASSLADRGSGYTF
TRBJ2-1 - TRBV7-9 TRBD2 TGTGCCAGCATCCCAATGGGACTAGCGGGCGATGAGCAGTTCTTC CASIPMGLAGDEQFF
TRBJ1-2 - TRBV28 - TGTGCCAGCAGTTTATCTGCAGGGAACGGCTACACCTTC CASSLSAGNGYTF
TRBJ2-5 - TRBV7-9 - TGTGCCAGCAGCTTAGTTGGTCAGGTGGAGACCCAGTACTTC CASSLVGQVETQYF
TRBJ2-7 - TRBV6-2/TRBV6-3 TRBD1 TGTGCCAGCAGTTCCAGGACAGGGGGCCCCCTGGGTGAGCAGTACTTC CASSSRTGGPLGEQYF
TRBJ2-5 - TRBV27 TRBD1 TGTGCCAGCAGTTTAGCCTCCGGACAGGGTTGGCAAGAGACCCAGTACTTC CASSLASGQGWQETQYF
TRBJ1-2 - TRBV7-8 - TGTGCCAGCAGCGAGACACCCAACTATGGCTACACCTTC CASSETPNYGYTF
TRBJ1-2 once TRBV5-5 TRBD1 TGTGCCAGCAGCGCCGGACAGGGGGCCCATGGCTACACCTTC CASSAGQGAHGYTF
TRBJ2-7 - TRBV9 TRBD2 TGTGCCAGCAGCGTAGCCGCCAGCGGGAAAGGCGAGCAGTACTTC CASSVAASGKGEQYF
TRBJ1-2 - TRBV19 TRBD1 TGTGCCAGTAGTATACTCCCGGACAGGGGGAACTATGGCTACACCTTC CASSILPDRGNYGYTF
TRBJ2-1 - TRBV7-3 - TGTGCCAGCAGCTTAATCGGGGGAAACTACAATGAGCAGTTCTTC CASSLIGGNYNEQFF
TRBJ2-3 - TRBV24-1 TRBD2 TGTGCCACCAGTGATCCACTTAGCGGGAACGGGGTTACGCAGTATTTT CATSDPLSGNGVTQYF
TRBJ1-2 - TRBV18 TRBD1 TGTGCCAGCTCACCCGACAGGGGGTATGGCTACACCTTC CASSPDRGYGYTF